This is a list of T cell receptor beta chains from one sample in a study of cytomegalovirus exposure and HLA in healthy donors. Some clones are missing from TCRdb's copy, which holds only in-frame ones; the method was immunoSEQ multiplex PCR. This table holds under 200,000 clones, 75% to 90% found once. Sequencing was carried out using PBMCs. Receptors were obtained from a young woman in good health and CMV-seronegative. The CDR3 runs from the conserved cysteine through the conserved F or W. D genes are given only for firm matches. The size field is filled for only some rows; it gives once, few, many or a size class.

J | D | length | V | size | DNA | CDR3
TRBJ2-2 | - | 15 | TRBV7-9 | - | TGTGCCAGCAGCAACGGTCAGGCGAACACCGGGGAGCTGTTTTTT | CASSNGQANTGELFF
TRBJ2-7 | - | 17 | TRBV5-1 | - | TGCGCCAGCAGCTTGGGATCCGGCGGGACGATAACCTACGAGCAGTACTTC | CASSLGSGGTITYEQYF
TRBJ2-7 | TRBD2 | 14 | TRBV6-1 | - | TGTGCCAGCATGGTAAGCGGGAGCTCGAGGGAGCAGTACTTC | CASMVSGSSREQYF
TRBJ1-1 | - | 13 | TRBV29-1 | - | TGCAGCGTCTGGGGACTGAGGAACACTGAAGCTTTCTTT | CSVWGLRNTEAFF
TRBJ1-3 | - | 16 | TRBV5-4 | - | TGTGCCAGCAGCTTAGGACTATTCAACTCTGGAAACACCATATATTTT | CASSLGLFNSGNTIYF
TRBJ2-7 | TRBD1 | 13 | TRBV6-1 | - | TGTGCCAGCAGCGGGGACAGATCCTACGAGCAGTACTTC | CASSGDRSYEQYF
TRBJ1-2 | - | 12 | TRBV7-2 | few | TGTGCCAGCAGCTTGACTAGCTATGGCTACACCTTC | CASSLTSYGYTF
TRBJ1-1 | - | 13 | TRBV5-8 | - | TGTGCCAGCAGCGTCGGTCGGTACACTGAAGCTTTCTTT | CASSVGRYTEAFF
TRBJ2-1 | TRBD2 | 15 | TRBV5-1 | - | TGCGCCAGCAGCCCCACTAGCGGGCTTTACAATGAGCAGTTCTTC | CASSPTSGLYNEQFF
TRBJ1-2 | - | 14 | TRBV21-1 | - | TGTGCCAGCAGCCTTGAAGCGGTAAACTATGGCTACACCTTC | CASSLEAVNYGYTF
TRBJ2-7 | - | 14 | TRBV19 | - | TGTGCCAGTAGTATGGGGCCAGGGCCATACGAGCAGTACTTC | CASSMGPGPYEQYF
TRBJ2-7 | TRBD2 | 14 | TRBV2 | once | TGTGCCAGCAGGGTACTAGCGGGAGCTAACGAGCAGTACTTC | CASRVLAGANEQYF
TRBJ2-3 | - | 11 | TRBV29-1 | - | TGCAGCGTGCCAACGGTGGATACGCAGTATTTT | CSVPTVDTQYF
TRBJ2-1 | - | 17 | TRBV4-3 | - | TGCGCCAGCAGCCAAGTAGGGGTACCCCTCGCGGACAATGAGCAGTTCTTC | CASSQVGVPLADNEQFF
TRBJ1-2 | - | 11 | TRBV29-1 | few | TGCAGCGCTTCCCTGCGCTATGGCTACACCTTC | CSASLRYGYTF
TRBJ2-7 | TRBD1 | 15 | TRBV27 | - | TGTGCCAGCAGCCTCCGGACAGGTCCTTCCTACGAGCAGTACTTC | CASSLRTGPSYEQYF
TRBJ1-2 | TRBD1 | 17 | TRBV4-3 | few | TGCGCCAGCAGCCTCGGTGCACAGGGGGGGGTCAGCTATGGCTACACCTTC | CASSLGAQGGVSYGYTF
TRBJ2-5 | - | 16 | TRBV11-2 | - | TGTGCCAGCAGCTTAATTCTAGGTAGCGGCCCGGAGACCCAGTACTTC | CASSLILGSGPETQYF
TRBJ2-7 | TRBD2 | 14 | TRBV18 | - | TGTGCCAGCTCACCAGAAACTAGCGGCCGAGAGCAGTACTTC | CASSPETSGREQYF
TRBJ2-2 | TRBD2 | 16 | TRBV6-1 | - | TGTGCCAGCAGTGATGATGGCGGGAGCGGCACCGGGGAGCTGTTTTTT | CASSDDGGSGTGELFF
TRBJ2-7 | TRBD1 | 16 | TRBV9 | - | TGTGCCAGCAGCGGAGGGACAGGGGGCGCACAGAACGAGCAGTACTTC | CASSGGTGGAQNEQYF
TRBJ2-7 | - | 15 | TRBV5-6 | - | TGTGCCAGCAGCTTGGGTTTGGGGCAGGGCCACGAGCAGTACTTC | CASSLGLGQGHEQYF
TRBJ1-2 | - | 13 | TRBV5-1 | - | TGCGCCAGCAGCTTTGGACAGCTCTATGGCTACACCTTC | CASSFGQLYGYTF
TRBJ2-1 | TRBD2 | 14 | TRBV10-1 | - | TGCGCCAGCAGTGAAAGTAGCGGGAGAGATGAGCAGTTCTTC | CASSESSGRDEQFF
TRBJ2-7 | TRBD1 | 15 | TRBV5-1 | - | TGCGCCAGCAGCTTCTCCGGGACAGGGGCCTACGAGCAGTACTTC | CASSFSGTGAYEQYF
TRBJ1-1 | - | 13 | TRBV6-5 | - | TGTGCCAGCAGTGACGGGGTCCACACTGAAGCTTTCTTT | CASSDGVHTEAFF
TRBJ1-1 | TRBD1 | 14 | TRBV6-9 | - | TGTGCCAGCAGCTCCCCAGGGGGCAACACTGAAGCTTTCTTT | CASSSPGGNTEAFF
TRBJ2-3 | - | 15 | TRBV6-5 | - | TGTGCCAGCAGCTTCGGTGGTATTAGCACAGATACGCAGTATTTT | CASSFGGISTDTQYF
TRBJ2-1 | TRBD1 | 16 | TRBV6-4 | - | TGTGCCAGCAGTGACAGACCGGGACAGGGTCCAAATGAGCAGTTCTTC | CASSDRPGQGPNEQFF
TRBJ1-1 | - | 14 | TRBV9 | - | TGTGCCAGCAGCGTAGCAGCAGGGAACACTGAAGCTTTCTTT | CASSVAAGNTEAFF
TRBJ1-2 | TRBD1 | 15 | TRBV6-1 | - | TGTGCCAGCAGTGCGGGACAGGGGACGTCCTATGGCTACACCTTC | CASSAGQGTSYGYTF
TRBJ2-1 | - | 11 | TRBV19 | few | TGTGCCAGTAGTAGGGCGTATGAGCAGTTCTTC | CASSRAYEQFF
TRBJ2-3 | - | 15 | TRBV19 | - | TGTGCCAGTAGTAGACGGACAGCGAGCACAGATACGCAGTATTTT | CASSRRTASTDTQYF
TRBJ1-3 | TRBD1 | 16 | TRBV18 | - | TGTGCCAGCTCGTATACAGGGGGAATCTCTGGAAACACCATATATTTT | CASSYTGGISGNTIYF
TRBJ2-3 | - | 14 | TRBV30 | - | TGTGCCTGGAGGGGGTCAGGGATTGTAGATACGCAGTATTTT | CAWRGSGIVDTQYF
TRBJ2-7 | TRBD1 | 13 | TRBV6-5 | - | TGTGCCAGCAGTTTGGACAGGGGGGACGAGCAGTACTTC | CASSLDRGDEQYF
TRBJ2-6 | - | 15 | TRBV2 | - | TGTGCCAGCAGCCCTACAGAAGCTGGGGCCAACGTCCTGACTTTC | CASSPTEAGANVLTF
TRBJ2-1 | TRBD1 | 15 | TRBV13 | - | TGTGCCAGCAGCTTTCGACAGGGCTGGGAAAATGAGCAGTTCTTC | CASSFRQGWENEQFF
TRBJ2-5 | - | 16 | TRBV30 | - | TGTGCCTGGACGGAGGGAGGGGGGGGCCACCGAGAGACCCAGTACTTC | CAWTEGGGGHRETQYF
TRBJ1-1 | - | 13 | TRBV11-1 | - | TGTGCCAGCAGCTCGACAGGGAACACTGAAGCTTTCTTT | CASSSTGNTEAFF
TRBJ2-1 | - | 16 | TRBV6-1 | - | TGTGCCAGCAGTGTTCAGGCGACTACCGTATACAATGAGCAGTTCTTC | CASSVQATTVYNEQFF